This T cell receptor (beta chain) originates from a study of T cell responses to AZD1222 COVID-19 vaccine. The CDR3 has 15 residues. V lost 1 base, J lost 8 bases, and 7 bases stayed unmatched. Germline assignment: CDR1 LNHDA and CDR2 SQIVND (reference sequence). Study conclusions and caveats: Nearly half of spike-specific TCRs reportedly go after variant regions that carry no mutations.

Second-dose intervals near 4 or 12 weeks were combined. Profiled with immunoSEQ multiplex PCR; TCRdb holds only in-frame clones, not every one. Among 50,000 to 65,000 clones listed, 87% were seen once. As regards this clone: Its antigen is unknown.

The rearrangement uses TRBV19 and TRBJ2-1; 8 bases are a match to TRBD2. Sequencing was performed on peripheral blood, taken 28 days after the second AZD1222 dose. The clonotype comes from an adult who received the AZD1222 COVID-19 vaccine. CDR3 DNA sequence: TGTGCCAGTAGTATAGCGGCTAGCGGGTATGATGAGCAGTTCTTC. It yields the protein CASSIAASGYDEQFF.